Presented here are 24 T cell receptor beta chains from one specimen sequenced in a study of vaccination and CD4 T cells after COVID-19. Cultured CD4+ T-cell DNA underwent Oncomine TCR Beta short-read sequencing. One entry per CDR3 protein, called by TCRdb with MiXCR from the PCR reads. The sample includes around 15,000 distinct CDR3 sequences, around 52% of them seen just once. Treatment meaning: roughly 10-day PBMC culture with coronavirus spike peptide pools or control peptides (ViraFEST assay). These TCRs are of unknown antigen specificity. Specimen: CD4+ T cells from blood, cultured in vitro, collected before SARS-CoV-2 vaccination. All receptors derive from a human donor who had recovered from COVID-19.

The V and J genes are TRBV7-2 and TRBJ2-5, with 8 bases aligning to TRBD1. The junction had 6 bases not matched to a gene; V was cut back by 4 bases and J by 5 bases. CDR1 and CDR2 from the germline V gene are SGHTA and FQGNSA. The CDR3 consists of 14 residues. This CDR3 reads CASSSRTGSETQYF. CDR3 bases: TGTGCCAGCAGCTCGAGGACAGGGTCCGAGACCCAGTACTTC.

The rearrangement uses TRBV20-1 and TRBJ2-3, with TRBD2 matching 7 bases. CDR1 and CDR2 from the germline V gene are DFQATT and SNEGSKA (reference sequence). This CDR3 contains 15 residues. Trimming at V came to 1 base and at J to 2 bases, leaving 6 bases not matched to a gene. The CDR3 DNA reads as TGCAGTGCTAGAGGTCGGGCGGGAGTCACAGATACGCAGTATTTT. Amino acid sequence: CSARGRAGVTDTQYF.

The gene calls are TRBV6-1 and TRBJ2-1; 10 nucleotides agree with TRBD2. The germline V gene has CDR1 MNHNS and CDR2 SASEGT. The V gene end was trimmed by 5 bases and the J gene end by 0 bases; junction bases not matched to a gene: 4. The CDR3 spans 16 residues. This CDR3 reads CASSRLAGSSYNEQFF. CDR3 nucleotide sequence: TGTGCCAGCAGTCGACTAGCGGGCAGCTCCTACAATGAGCAGTTCTTC.

This chain joins TRBV19 and TRBJ2-3; TRBD1 matches 8 bases. V trimming: 8 bases; J trimming: 4 bases; junction bases outside the gene matches: 11. From germline, CDR1 is LNHDA and CDR2 SQIVND (reference sequence). The CDR3 sequence is 15 residues long. The CDR3 coding sequence is TGTGCCAGTGGAGAGACAGGGGCACGCGCAGATACGCAGTATTTT. It encodes CASGETGARADTQYF.

The gene calls are TRBV21-1 and TRBJ2-4; whether TRBD1, the table's D call, matches the DNA was not checked. TRBV21-1 is an annotated pseudogene. This CDR3 has 16 residues. The CDR3 nucleotides read TGTGCCAGCAGCAAAGGGACAGGCAAGGACAAAAACATTCAGTACTTC. Translating it yields CASSKGTGKDKNIQYF.

The chain is built from TRBV2 and TRBJ2-2; either TRBD1 or TRBD2 may supply D (5 bases each). Between the trimmed V and J ends, which lost 7 bases and 3 bases, there was a span of 9 bases. The CDR3 extends over 13 amino acids. From germline, CDR1 is SNHLY and CDR2 FYNNEI. The DNA of the CDR3 is TGTGCCAGCAAGAGGGGCCACACCGGGGAGCTGTTTTTT. As protein: CASKRGHTGELFF.

This rearrangement joins TRBV6-5 to TRBJ2-5; D possibly corresponds to TRBD2 (5 bases). Looked up from germline, CDR1 is MNHEY and CDR2 is SVGAGI. The CDR3 spans 15 residues. V was trimmed by 0 bases and J by 4 bases, leaving 12 bases between them. The CDR3 sequence is CASSYSIGVRETQYF. The CDR3 DNA sequence: TGTGCCAGCAGTTACTCGATCGGGGTTCGAGAGACCCAGTACTTC.

This chain joins TRBV7-9 and TRBJ1-5, with D unresolved. From germline, CDR1 is SEHNR and CDR2 FQNEAQ (reference sequence). V lost 3 bases, J lost 16 bases, and 16 bases lay in between. The CDR3 covers 12 residues. Here the CDR3 DNA reads TGTGCCAGCAGCTTGGGCGGCAGGCCCTTACATTTT. Its protein product is CASSLGGRPLHF. Looking up the rest from reference TRBV7-9 and TRBJ1-5 gives the full variable domain: DTGVSQNPRHKITKRGQNVTFRCDPISEHNRLYWYRQTLGQGPEFLTYFQNEAQLEKSRLLSDRFSAERPKGSFSTLEIQRTEQGDSAMYLCASSLGGRPLHFGDGTRLSIL.

This chain joins TRBV20-1 and TRBJ2-5, with D possibly called TRBD1 or TRBD2 (7 bases each). Germline lookup yields CDR1 DFQATT and CDR2 SNEGSKA (reference sequence). This CDR3 is built from 19 residues. With 4 bases removed from V and 5 bases from J, the gap between germline ends came to 32 bases. In DNA, the CDR3 is TGCAGTGCTACGACCCCCGCAGGGGGGGGGGAATACATCGGGGAGACCCAGTACTTC. It specifies CSATTPAGGGEYIGETQYF.

This chain connects TRBV7-2 to TRBJ1-6; 9 bases fit TRBD1. CDR1 is SGHTA and CDR2 is FQGNSA in the germline V gene. The CDR3 runs 16 residues. Unmatched junction bases numbered 8, after V lost 5 bases and J lost 6 bases. The CDR3 reads CASSANTGGSNSPLHF. The CDR3 DNA sequence: TGTGCCAGCAGCGCGAATACAGGGGGCTCTAATTCACCCCTCCACTTT.

This CDR3 reads CASSWDRSYGYTF. The CDR3 DNA sequence: TGTGCCAGCAGCTGGGACAGATCCTATGGCTACACCTTC. The rearrangement uses TRBV11-2 and TRBJ1-2, with 7 bases identical to TRBD1. The CDR3 extends over 13 amino acids. Per the germline V gene, CDR1 is SGHAT and CDR2 is FQNNGV. V lost 4 bases and J lost 4; bases outside the gene matches: 3.

This clonotype has just a few counts. This sequence joins TRBV24-1 and TRBJ2-1; 9 bases fit TRBD2. V lost 4 bases to trimming and J lost 1 base; unmatched junction nucleotides: 7. Germline CDR1 is KGHDR and CDR2 is SFDVKD. CDR3 size: 17 residues. CDR3 DNA sequence: TGTGCCACCAGTGACCAATCGACTAGCGGATCCTACAATGAGCAGTTCTTC. Encoded protein: CATSDQSTSGSYNEQFF.

This chain connects TRBV28 to TRBJ2-5, with TRBD2 identical over 9 bases. This CDR3 is 14 amino acids long. Germline V gives CDR1 MDHEN, CDR2 SYDVKM. V shed 6 bases, J shed 4 bases, and the junction held 6 bases outside the gene matches. The CDR3 nucleotides read TGTGCCAGCAGGTTAGCGGGAGTTTCAGAGACCCAGTACTTC. This codes for CASRLAGVSETQYF.

V gene TRBV6-2 or TRBV6-3 combines with J gene TRBJ1-4; a possible D gene is TRBD1 (6 bases). This CDR3 spans 13 amino acids. V was cut by 2 bases and J by 13 bases, with 14 bases left in between. Looked up from germline, CDR1 is MNHEY and CDR2 is SVGEGT. CDR3 sequence reads: CASSYPGQSGLFF. The CDR3 DNA reads as TGTGCCAGCAGTTACCCCGGACAGAGCGGACTGTTTTTT.

This chain connects TRBV19 to TRBJ1-1; D is undetermined. Between the trimmed V and J ends, which lost 3 bases and 5 bases, there was a span of 7 bases. The CDR3 loop spans 12 amino acids. In germline, CDR1 is LNHDA, CDR2 SQIVND (reference sequence). The CDR3 DNA is TGTGCCAGTAGTATTGATCAGACTGAAGCTTTCTTT. Translation gives CASSIDQTEAFF.

On this clonotype: One junction end disagrees with the germline gene, perhaps due to a read error. V usage is TRBV6-1 and J usage is TRBJ2-3; tentative D call: TRBD1 (6 bases). The CDR3 sequence is 13 residues long. Germline V gene lookup returns CDR1 MNHNS and CDR2 SASEGT. The CDR3 loop reads CVSRKQGTDTQYF. DNA for the CDR3: TGTGTCAGCAGGAAACAGGGTACAGATACGCAGTATTTT.

The chain uses TRBV30 and TRBJ1-2, with D possibly TRBD1 on 6 matching bases. Germline loops: CDR1 GTSNPN, CDR2 SVGIG (reference sequence). The CDR3 consists of 11 residues. Trimming stripped 5 bases from V and 4 bases from J, with 8 bases between. Here the CDR3 DNA reads TGTGCCTGGGAGGGGGTCTATGGCTACACCTTC. This translates into CAWEGVYGYTF.

This clonotype appeared a single time. V and J are TRBV25-1 and TRBJ1-1, with D perhaps TRBD1 (6 bases). CDR3 length equals 14 residues. The V gene lost 3 bases and the J gene lost 11 bases, with 19 bases spanning the gap. Looked up from germline, CDR1 is MGHDK and CDR2 is SYGVNS. The CDR3: CASSDSWDGGRAFF. DNA of the CDR3: TGTGCCAGCAGTGATTCTTGGGACGGGGGCCGGGCTTTCTTT.

The rearrangement uses TRBV6-2 or TRBV6-3 and TRBJ2-5; 9 bases line up with TRBD1. This CDR3 spans 16 amino acids. Germline CDR1 reads MNHEY; CDR2 reads SVGEGT. The V segment lost 6 bases and the J segment 1 base; nucleotides outside the gene matches: 9. This CDR3 reads CASSPGTGLGQETQYF. CDR3 sequence (DNA): TGTGCCAGCAGCCCCGGGACAGGGCTTGGCCAAGAGACCCAGTACTTC.

V and J are TRBV2 and TRBJ2-2; tentatively, D is TRBD1 (6 bases). The CDR3 contains 13 residues. V shed 5 bases and J shed 4 bases, with 8 bases lying between them. CDR1 and CDR2 (germline): SNHLY, FYNNEI. CDR3: CASSPTGTGELFF. In DNA, the CDR3 is TGTGCCAGCAGTCCGACAGGCACCGGGGAGCTGTTTTTT.

The gene calls are TRBV11-2 and TRBJ2-3; 11 bases fit TRBD2. The junction had 10 bases not matched to a gene; V was cut back by 5 bases and J by 6 bases. The CDR3 covers 16 residues. Germline V gene data show CDR1 as SGHAT and CDR2 as FQNNGV. CDR3 in amino acids: CASSPTSGGLWDTQYF. CDR3 sequence (DNA): TGTGCCAGCAGCCCAACTAGCGGGGGTTTATGGGATACGCAGTATTTT.

This chain joins TRBV11-3 and TRBJ2-1, with 8 bases that match TRBD2. The CDR3 extends over 17 amino acids. CDR1 is SGHNT, CDR2 YENEEA, per germline. V lost 5 bases to trimming and J lost 4 bases; unmatched junction nucleotides: 13. This CDR3 reads CASSARTSRRGYNEQFF. In nucleotides, the CDR3 is TGTGCCAGCAGCGCCCGGACTAGCCGGAGGGGATACAATGAGCAGTTCTTC.

The chain has TRBV2 and TRBJ1-1, with unresolved D. This CDR3 has 13 residues. V dropped 6 bases and J dropped 1 base, with 9 bases sitting between them. The germline gives CDR1 SNHLY, CDR2 FYNNEI. In nucleotides, the CDR3 is TGTGCCAGCAGCCCCGACTGGAACACTGAAGCTTTCTTT. Protein: CASSPDWNTEAFF.

This clonotype has only a few counts. CDR3 sequence (DNA): TGTGCCAGCAGACCCCCGGGCTCCAGCAATCAGCCCCAGCATTTT. It yields the protein CASRPPGSSNQPQHF. The chain combines TRBV6-1 with TRBJ1-5, with D unresolved. CDR3 length equals 15 residues. Germline CDR1 MNHNS, CDR2 SASEGT. The V gene lost 6 bases and the J gene lost 1 base, with 13 bases spanning the gap.